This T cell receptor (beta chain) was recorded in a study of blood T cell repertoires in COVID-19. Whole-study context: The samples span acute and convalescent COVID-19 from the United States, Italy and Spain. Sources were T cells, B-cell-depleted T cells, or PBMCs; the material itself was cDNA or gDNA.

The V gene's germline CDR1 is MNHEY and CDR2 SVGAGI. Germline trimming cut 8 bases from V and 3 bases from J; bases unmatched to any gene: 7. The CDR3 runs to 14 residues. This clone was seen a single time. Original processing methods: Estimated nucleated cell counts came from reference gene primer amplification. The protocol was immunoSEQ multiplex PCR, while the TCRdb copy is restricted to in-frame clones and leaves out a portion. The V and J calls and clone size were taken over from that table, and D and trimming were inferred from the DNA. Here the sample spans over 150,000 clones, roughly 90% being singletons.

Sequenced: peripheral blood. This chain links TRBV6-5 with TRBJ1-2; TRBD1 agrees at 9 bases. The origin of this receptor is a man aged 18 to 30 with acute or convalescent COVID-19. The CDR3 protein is CASHTDRGDYGYTF. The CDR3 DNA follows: TGTGCCAGCCACACAGACAGGGGGGACTATGGCTACACCTTC.